This entry lists 22 T cell receptor beta chains sequenced from one sample in a study of Ad26.COV2.S vaccination and SARS-CoV-2 variants. This table comes from immunoSEQ multiplex PCR, and its TCRdb copy is limited to in-frame clones, with some not included. The repertoire holds approximately 300,000 clones, with 86% as singletons. The treatment denotes: about 20 received Ad26.COV2.S at low or high dose, single or two shots; several received placebo; per-sample allocation not given. The study sampled participants on day 63 after the first vaccine or placebo injection. Sequences were derived from peripheral blood, sampled in a trial of Ad26.COV2.S vaccine versus placebo. All receptors come from a person aged 18 to 65 who received the Ad26.COV2.S COVID-19 vaccine or a placebo.

The J gene is TRBJ1-6, the V gene TRBV6-6; D gene ambiguous. The CDR3 consists of 13 residues. Germline CDR1 reads MNHNY; CDR2 reads SVGAGI (reference sequence). Trimming left V 0 bases short and J 8 bases short, with 5 bases between. The CDR3 here is CASSYSQYSPLHF. The CDR3 nucleotides are TGTGCCAGCAGTTACTCCCAGTATTCACCCCTCCACTTT.

The chain couples TRBV5-4 to TRBJ2-3, with TRBD1 as a possible D gene (5 bases). Between the trimmed V and J ends, which lost 2 bases and 1 base, there was a span of 8 bases. Germline CDR1 SGHNT, CDR2 YYREEE (reference sequence). The CDR3 contains 14 residues. The chain's CDR3 is CASSLRGRTDTQYF. Here the CDR3 DNA reads TGTGCCAGCAGCTTAAGGGGTCGCACAGATACGCAGTATTTT.

V usage is TRBV7-9 and J usage is TRBJ2-3; 9 bases align to TRBD2. From germline, CDR1 is SEHNR and CDR2 FQNEAQ (reference sequence). Trimming took 5 bases from V and 0 from J; bases not matched to a gene: 15. There are 19 residues in the CDR3. The CDR3 nucleotides are TGTGCCAGCAGCCTCTACCTAACGAAGCGGGGGGTTAGCACAGATACGCAGTATTTT. It codes for CASSLYLTKRGVSTDTQYF.

This clone occurred once. CDR3 region: CASSYSAGIMNTEAFF. Here the CDR3 DNA reads TGTGCCAGCAGTTACTCGGCGGGCATAATGAACACTGAAGCTTTCTTT. V gene TRBV6-5 combines with J gene TRBJ1-1, with no clear D. Trimming took off 0 bases at V and 0 bases at J, with 11 bases between the two ends. Looked up from germline, CDR1 is MNHEY and CDR2 is SVGAGI. The length of the CDR3 is 16 residues.

In its sample, this clone was seen once. The chain is built from TRBV6-5 and TRBJ2-5; D not resolved. With 6 bases removed from V and 4 bases from J, the gap between germline ends came to 6 bases. CDR3 length: 11 residues. Germline CDR1 and CDR2: MNHEY and SVGAGI. The CDR3: CASRMTETQYF. CDR3 nucleotide sequence: TGTGCCAGCAGAATGACAGAGACCCAGTACTTC.

The chain joins TRBV7-2 to TRBJ2-1; 9 nucleotides agree with TRBD2. Trimming at V came to 7 bases and at J to 8 bases, leaving 12 bases not matched to a gene. This CDR3 is 15 amino acids long. From germline, CDR1 is SGHTA and CDR2 FQGNSA. CDR3 in amino acids: CASTRRAGGRDEQFF. CDR3 coding DNA: TGTGCCAGCACCCGGAGGGCGGGGGGGCGCGATGAGCAGTTCTTC.

The chain is built from TRBV18 and TRBJ2-3; 10 bases match TRBD2. The CDR3 sequence is 18 residues long. The germline gives CDR1 KGHSH, CDR2 LQKENI. V lost 4 bases and J lost 0; bases outside the gene matches: 10. In DNA form, the CDR3 reads TGTGCCAGCTCACACTCTAGCGGGGGACGAAGGAGCACAGATACGCAGTATTTT. Its translation: CASSHSSGGRRSTDTQYF.

The DNA for the CDR3 is TGTGCCAGCAGCCAGGGCTACTATGGCTACACCTTC. It codes for CASSQGYYGYTF. The genes are TRBV2 and TRBJ1-2; TRBD1 is a possible D gene (5 bases). Germline CDR1 and CDR2: SNHLY and FYNNEI. Trimming left V 6 bases short and J 3 bases short, with 8 bases between. CDR3 length: 12 residues.

The chain couples TRBV5-1 to TRBJ1-3; no clear D. V was shortened by 2 bases and J by 1 base, with 7 bases between the two germline ends. There are 14 residues in the CDR3. Germline V CDR1 and CDR2: SGHRS, YFSETQ. Here the CDR3 reads CASSLGLSGNTIYF. The CDR3 DNA reads TGCGCCAGCAGCTTAGGGTTGTCTGGAAACACCATATATTTT.

This rearrangement joins TRBV2 to TRBJ1-5; D ambiguous. Germline V gene data show CDR1 as SNHLY and CDR2 as FYNNEI. The CDR3 is made up of 15 amino acids. V lost 1 base and J 1 base, leaving 8 bases between the germline ends. CDR3 sequence reads: CASSEETSSNQPQHF. CDR3 in DNA: TGTGCCAGCAGTGAAGAAACTTCGAGCAATCAGCCCCAGCATTTT.

The chain recombines TRBV7-8 with TRBJ1-3; D gene uncertain. Germline CDR1 and CDR2: SGHVS and FQNEAQ. V lost 5 bases, J lost 0 bases, and 14 bases lay in between. This CDR3 region has 16 residues. CDR3 sequence: CASSERGRVSGNTIYF. CDR3 DNA sequence: TGTGCCAGCAGCGAAAGAGGTCGGGTCTCTGGAAACACCATATATTTT. The whole variable domain, remainder taken from reference TRBV7-8 and TRBJ1-3, is GAGVSQSPRYKVAKRGQDVALRCDPISGHVSLFWYQQALGQGPEFLTYFQNEAQLDKSGLPSDRFFAERPEGSVSTLKIQRTQQEDSAVYLCASSERGRVSGNTIYFGEGSWLTVV.

This chain connects TRBV6-5 to TRBJ1-2, with 7 positions matching TRBD1. The junction had 6 bases not matched to a gene; V was cut back by 6 bases and J by 5 bases. This CDR3 is 13 amino acids long. CDR1 is MNHEY, CDR2 SVGAGI, per germline. The CDR3 reads CASRKAGQYGYTF. The CDR3 DNA follows: TGTGCCAGCAGGAAGGCGGGACAGTATGGCTACACCTTC.

V and J are TRBV11-3 and TRBJ2-1; 8 bases line up with TRBD1. Germline lookup yields CDR1 SGHNT and CDR2 YENEEA. V lost 3 bases and J lost 9; bases outside the gene matches: 13. The CDR3 is made up of 16 amino acids. The CDR3 DNA sequence: TGTGCCAGCAGCTTGGACACAGGGGGAAATGGGGGTGAGCAGTTCTTC. It is translated as CASSLDTGGNGGEQFF.

The CDR3 coding sequence is TGCAGTGCTAGAAGGAAGGGGGAAGCTTTCTTT. It yields the protein CSARRKGEAFF. The V gene is TRBV20-1, the J gene TRBJ1-1; D possibly corresponds to TRBD1 (5 bases). With 2 bases removed from V and 8 bases from J, the gap between germline ends came to 9 bases. The CDR3 loop spans 11 amino acids. Germline V gene data show CDR1 as DFQATT and CDR2 as SNEGSKA (reference sequence).

The V gene is TRBV4-1, the J gene TRBJ1-1; D is possibly TRBD1 (5 bases). This CDR3 region has 16 residues. CDR1 and CDR2 (germline): MGHRA, YSYEKL. Trimming removed 2 bases at V and 1 base at J, with 14 bases between. CDR3 sequence (DNA): TGCGCCAGCAGCCAAAAGGGGAGTAACAAGAACACTGAAGCTTTCTTT. Translation: CASSQKGSNKNTEAFF.

Note on this clone: The sample carries other DNA sequences with the same CDR3. The gene calls are TRBV7-2 and TRBJ1-5, with no clear D. The V and J ends lost 5 bases and 4 bases respectively, with 9 bases between them. Germline CDR1 and CDR2: SGHTA and FQGNSA. This CDR3 spans 13 amino acids. CDR3 sequence: CASSLGPNQPQHF. DNA of the CDR3: TGTGCCAGCAGCCTAGGTCCAAATCAGCCCCAGCATTTT.

The chain is built from TRBV12-5 and TRBJ2-5; 9 bases fit TRBD1. The CDR3 has 13 amino acids. Germline V gene data show CDR1 as LGHNT and CDR2 as FRNRAP. J was trimmed by 4 bases and V by 5 bases; bases with no gene match: 2. The CDR3: CASGLDRGETQYF. DNA for the CDR3: TGTGCTAGTGGTCTGGACAGGGGAGAGACCCAGTACTTC.

This chain links TRBV20-1 with TRBJ1-6; D may be TRBD1 (6 bases). The germline V and J ends were trimmed by 3 bases and 11 bases, with 14 bases remaining between them. The CDR3 has 13 residues. CDR1 is DFQATT, CDR2 SNEGSKA, per germline (reference sequence). The CDR3 DNA reads TGCAGTGCTAGTTTTGGGGGCACGGCACCCCTCCACTTT. Translating it yields CSASFGGTAPLHF.

The gene calls are TRBV7-2 and TRBJ2-1; D may be TRBD2 (6 bases). Germline values: CDR1 SGHTA, CDR2 FQGNSA. Trimming cost V 5 bases and J 8 bases, with 25 bases left between them. The CDR3 contains 17 residues. CDR3 region: CASSPARTTFTSDEQFF. Written as DNA, the CDR3 is TGTGCCAGCAGCCCGGCTAGGACTACCTTTACCTCGGATGAGCAGTTCTTC.

The chain uses TRBV7-2 and TRBJ1-5, with D possibly being TRBD1 (5 bases). The germline CDR1 and CDR2 sequences are SGHTA and FQGNSA. This CDR3 is built from 13 residues. The ends were cut back, 1 base at V and 7 bases at J, with 8 bases in the middle. The CDR3 sequence: CASSLGGPQPQHF. In DNA, the CDR3 is TGTGCCAGCAGCTTAGGGGGACCCCAGCCCCAGCATTTT.

This chain uses TRBV6-1 with TRBJ2-5, with D maybe TRBD2 (6 bases). The CDR3 runs to 17 residues. Looked up from germline, CDR1 is MNHNS and CDR2 is SASEGT. The ends were cut back, 3 bases at V and 4 bases at J, with 21 bases in the middle. The DNA for the CDR3 is TGTGCCAGCAGTGACGGAGGAGGGTCGAGCAGGGCAGAGACCCAGTACTTC. Translated: CASSDGGGSSRAETQYF.

The gene calls are TRBV7-2 and TRBJ1-2; D gene unclear. Trimming removed 1 base at V and 4 bases at J, with 13 bases between. The V gene's germline CDR1 is SGHTA and CDR2 FQGNSA. This CDR3 contains 15 residues. CDR3 nucleotide sequence: TGTGCCAGCAGCTTAGTAGGAAGGACTCTCTATGGCTACACCTTC. This gives the protein CASSLVGRTLYGYTF. The complete variable domain, with remaining parts taken from reference TRBV7-2 and TRBJ1-2, reads GAGVSQSPSNKVTEKGKDVELRCDPISGHTALYWYRQSLGQGLEFLIYFQGNSAPDKSGLPSDRFSAERTGGSVSTLTIQRTQQEDSAVYLCASSLVGRTLYGYTFGSGTRLTVV.